The present TCR beta chain was sequenced within a study of T cell responses to AZD1222 COVID-19 vaccine (TCRdb year 2021). Study-wide context: A total of approximately 230 trial participants underwent TCR sequencing, of whom about 210 received two doses of AZD1222 and some 25 received two doses of the MenACWY control vaccine. Enrollment into the trials was organized by age into subgroups of 18-55, 56-69 and 70-plus years, and those subgroups contained roughly 140, 27 and 60 TCR-sequenced participants, respectively.

This clone has a single count. Its target antigen remains unknown. Base qualities were left out, and no much larger clone turns up one base away. This sample's time point label indicates: about 28 days (+/-7) after the second vaccine dose. AZD1222 recipients given second doses at about 4 weeks or at about 12 weeks were pooled, since spike-specific TCR depth and breadth were not found to differ between the two schedules. Samples from vaccinated people were obtained from the UK trials COV001 and COV002, which included a single-blind randomized controlled phase 2/3 trial of AZD1222 (ChAdOx1 nCoV-19) in healthy adults. For TCRbeta chain sequencing, PBMC samples were collected from trial participants at day 0 and at day 28 after the second dose. V is trimmed back by 3 bases and J by 1 base, and the junction contains 1 base that no gene match accounts for. The germline V gene provides CDR1 SGDLS and CDR2 YYNGEE. Its CDR3 holds 15 amino acids, cysteine through phenylalanine. Only the CDR3 portion is preserved as DNA: 45 bases, with reading frame beginning at the first base.

Results and caveats for the whole study, not just this receptor: Conclusions about previously exposed vaccinees are limited because only a handful of AZD1222 recipients were SARS-CoV-2 seropositive at baseline. The whole spike protein was spanned by vaccine-associated CD4 TCRs, and dominant responses were seen in regions 160-218 and 743-854. Participants were mostly white British and included more females than males, and it was suggested by the authors that clonal diversity may have been underestimated. The 56-69-year group was small, and its depth increase did not reach significance, likely because of low power. No day 14 peak-response samples were available, so repertoires were characterized only after the peak T cell response. Epitopes outside the regions mutated in the B.1.351 and B.1.1.7 variants were reportedly recognized by nearly half of the unique spike-specific TCRs. After two AZD1222 doses, both the breadth and the depth of spike-specific TCRs were significantly higher than at day 0 and than in MenACWY recipients.

The CDR3 regions of human TCRbeta chains were analyzed by immunosequencing. The authors processed their data as follows. TCRs in the repertoires were compared against a reference library of SARS-CoV-2-specific TCRs that had been generated with the MIRA antigen-specificity platform. Breadth was defined as the fraction of unique TCRs that were SARS-CoV-2-associated, and depth was defined as the fraction of total T cells that were SARS-CoV-2-associated. Each spike-specific TCR was assigned to its reactive spike region and to a CD4 or CD8 class using the MIRA data. Log10-transformed breadth and depth values were compared by one-way ANOVA with Sidak's multiple comparisons tests. This immuneACCESS table, as held by TCRdb, lists in-frame sequences with V and J called but not all clones. Of the missing ones, under half trace to an unresolved V gene in checked studies; the others have no known cause. That table is the source of V, J and clone size, and D and trimming were worked out from the DNA. Recorded for this sample are about 160,000 clones; around 90% of them occurred a single time. Under 4% of the sample is in the top ten clones.

The receptor was derived from an adult who received the AZD1222 COVID-19 vaccine. Recombination joined TRBV9 with TRBJ2-2, with 9 middle bases fitting TRBD2. The specimen comprised peripheral blood, sampled 28 days after the second AZD1222 dose. Read as DNA, the sequence is TGTGCCAGCAGCGAACTAGCGGGGAACACCGGGGAGCTGTTTTTT. Its amino acids are CASSELAGNTGELFF.